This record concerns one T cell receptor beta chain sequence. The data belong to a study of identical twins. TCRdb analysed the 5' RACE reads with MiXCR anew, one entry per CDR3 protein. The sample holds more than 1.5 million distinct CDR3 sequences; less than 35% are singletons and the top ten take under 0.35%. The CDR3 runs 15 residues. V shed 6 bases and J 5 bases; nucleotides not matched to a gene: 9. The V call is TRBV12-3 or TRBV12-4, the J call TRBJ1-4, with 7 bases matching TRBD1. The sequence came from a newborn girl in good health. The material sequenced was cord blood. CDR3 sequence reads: CASSAAGGGNEKLFF. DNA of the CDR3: TGTGCCAGCAGCGCGGCGGGAGGGGGCAATGAAAAACTGTTTTTT.